What follows are 19 T cell receptor beta chains derived from one specimen sequenced in a study of shared clonotypes between healthy human individuals. Method: immunoSEQ multiplex PCR; TCRdb's copy keeps in-frame clones and lacks some. The data contain fewer than 850,000 clones, around 72% of them seen just once; the ten biggest clones take up about 1.8%. Sequenced material: memory CD4+ T cells sorted from blood. Subset described: CD45RA-negative fraction. Receptors originate from a young woman in good health.

This clone was seen a few times. The chain couples TRBV6-5 to TRBJ2-7; D is uncertain. V was shortened by 10 bases and J by 2 bases, with 15 bases between the two germline ends. The V gene's germline CDR1 is MNHEY and CDR2 SVGAGI. The CDR3 consists of 13 residues. CDR3 DNA: TGTGCCACCAGCCCCCCAGGAACCTACGAGCAGTACTTC. It specifies CATSPPGTYEQYF.

This clone was detected only a few times. The chain combines TRBV19 with TRBJ2-7, with TRBD1 identical over 7 bases. CDR3 length: 16 amino acids. Germline V gives CDR1 LNHDA, CDR2 SQIVND (reference sequence). With V trimmed by 3 bases and J by 8 bases, 16 bases remained unmatched. CDR3 coding DNA: TGTGCCAGTAGTATTGATGAGGCAGGGGGTAGCAGAAAGCAGTACTTC. It encodes CASSIDEAGGSRKQYF.

V usage is TRBV19 and J usage is TRBJ2-1; 13 nucleotides line up with TRBD2. With 5 bases clipped from V and 8 bases from J, the junction kept 6 bases outside the gene matches. The CDR3 contains 15 residues. The germline gives CDR1 LNHDA, CDR2 SQIVND (reference sequence). CDR3 sequence: CASSETSGRIHEQFF. CDR3 nucleotides: TGTGCCAGTAGTGAGACTAGCGGGAGGATCCATGAGCAGTTCTTC.

This chain joins TRBV7-9 and TRBJ1-5; D remains ambiguous. CDR1 SEHNR and CDR2 FQNEAQ come from the germline V gene (reference sequence). Trimming left V 2 bases short and J 4 bases short, with 6 bases between. The CDR3 length is 13 residues. The CDR3 DNA sequence: TGTGCCAGCAGCTTACACCAAAATCAGCCCCAGCATTTT. Translating it yields CASSLHQNQPQHF. Based on the CDR3 plus reference TRBV7-9 and TRBJ1-5, the full variable domain is DTGVSQNPRHKITKRGQNVTFRCDPISEHNRLYWYRQTLGQGPEFLTYFQNEAQLEKSRLLSDRFSAERPKGSFSTLEIQRTEQGDSAMYLCASSLHQNQPQHFGDGTRLSIL.

This rearrangement joins TRBV28 to TRBJ1-3; D remains unclear. Between the trimmed V and J ends, which lost 5 bases and 5 bases, there was a span of 10 bases. The CDR3 spans 13 residues. Germline V gene data show CDR1 as MDHEN and CDR2 as SYDVKM. The CDR3 DNA is TGTGCCAGCAGTCCCTCCCGCCGAAACACCATATATTTT. Its translation: CASSPSRRNTIYF. Complete variable domain (other parts from reference TRBV28 and TRBJ1-3): DVKVTQSSRYLVKRTGEKVFLECVQDMDHENMFWYRQDPGLGLRLIYFSYDVKMKEKGDIPEGYSVSREKKERFSLILESASTNQTSMYLCASSPSRRNTIYFGEGSWLTVV.

The chain has TRBV28 and TRBJ2-6; D may be TRBD2 (6 bases). CDR3 length equals 17 residues. V shed 5 bases and J shed 2 bases, with 16 bases lying between them. Germline CDR1 is MDHEN and CDR2 is SYDVKM. This chain's CDR3 is CASSPPGGITGANVLTF. The CDR3 DNA is TGTGCCAGCAGTCCACCAGGCGGGATAACTGGGGCCAACGTCCTGACTTTC.

CDR3 sequence: CASSVGGTHSGNTIYF. CDR3 coding DNA: TGTGCCAGCAGCGTAGGGGGGACTCACTCTGGAAACACCATATATTTT. This chain links TRBV9 with TRBJ1-3; D possibly corresponds to TRBD1 (5 bases). The CDR3 consists of 16 residues. Germline assignment: CDR1 SGDLS and CDR2 YYNGEE. Deletions cut 0 bases from V and 0 bases from J, with 10 bases between.

This chain uses TRBV7-8 with TRBJ2-7, with 8 bases identical to TRBD1. Germline V gene data show CDR1 as SGHVS and CDR2 as FQNEAQ. V lost 5 bases to trimming and J lost 1 base; unmatched junction nucleotides: 4. This CDR3 is 14 amino acids long. The CDR3 region has the DNA TGTGCCAGCAGCACCTACAGGGGGTCCTACGAGCAGTACTTC. It is translated as CASSTYRGSYEQYF.

The chain is built from TRBV28 and TRBJ2-7; 8 bases fit TRBD2. Trimming took 6 bases from V and 5 from J; bases not matched to a gene: 6. This CDR3 spans 13 amino acids. The V gene's germline CDR1 is MDHEN and CDR2 SYDVKM. The CDR3 protein is CASSRAGADEQYF. The CDR3 DNA is TGTGCCAGCAGCAGAGCGGGAGCTGACGAGCAGTACTTC.

V is TRBV29-1 and J is TRBJ1-2; 9 nucleotides line up with TRBD1. Germline trimming cut 6 bases from V and 5 bases from J; bases unmatched to any gene: 7. The CDR3 covers 13 residues. CDR1 and CDR2 from the germline V gene are SQVTM and ANQGSEA. DNA of the CDR3: TGCAGCGTGTCGACAGGGGGAGGGTATGGCTACACCTTC. This gives the protein CSVSTGGGYGYTF.

The chain employs TRBV2 and TRBJ2-1; a weak D match, TRBD2 (5 bases). The germline gives CDR1 SNHLY, CDR2 FYNNEI. V dropped 11 bases and J dropped 4 bases, with 15 bases sitting between them. The CDR3 length is 13 residues. The CDR3 sequence is CAGSPGQYNEQFF. DNA for the CDR3: TGTGCCGGGAGTCCAGGCCAGTACAATGAGCAGTTCTTC.

The chain uses TRBV7-2 and TRBJ2-7; the D is unclear. Deletions cut 6 bases from V and 0 bases from J, with 12 bases between. Looked up from germline, CDR1 is SGHTA and CDR2 is FQGNSA. The CDR3 consists of 14 residues. CDR3 nucleotide sequence: TGTGCCAGCAGTCTCCACGGCCTCTCCTACGAGCAGTACTTC. It encodes CASSLHGLSYEQYF.

This clone was picked up one time. J is TRBJ2-3 and V is TRBV6-5; 10 bases align to TRBD2. The ends lost 9 bases at V and 7 bases at J; junction bases unmatched: 13. The CDR3 is 15 amino acids. The germline CDR1 and CDR2 sequences are MNHEY and SVGAGI. CDR3 sequence reads: CASRKLAGLENTQYF. The CDR3 DNA is TGTGCCAGTAGGAAACTAGCGGGATTGGAAAATACGCAGTATTTT.

This chain joins TRBV7-2 and TRBJ1-5, with D possibly TRBD1 on 6 matching bases. Trimming removed 5 bases at V and 3 bases at J, with 23 bases between. Germline lookup yields CDR1 SGHTA and CDR2 FQGNSA. The CDR3 spans 18 residues. The CDR3 nucleotides read TGTGCCAGCAGCGCCGACAGGTGGAACGGGATCGCCAATCAGCCCCAGCATTTT. Translated, it gives CASSADRWNGIANQPQHF. Looking up the rest from reference TRBV7-2 and TRBJ1-5 gives the full variable domain: GAGVSQSPSNKVTEKGKDVELRCDPISGHTALYWYRQSLGQGLEFLIYFQGNSAPDKSGLPSDRFSAERTGGSVSTLTIQRTQQEDSAVYLCASSADRWNGIANQPQHFGDGTRLSIL.

This clone showed up just a few times. The V and J genes are TRBV30 and TRBJ1-1; D not resolved. The CDR3 consists of 13 residues. Germline lookup yields CDR1 GTSNPN and CDR2 SVGIG (reference sequence). V shed 0 bases and J shed 3 bases, with 8 bases lying between them. The CDR3 region has the DNA TGTGCCTGGAGTGTACTGCCAGACACTGAAGCTTTCTTT. Protein sequence: CAWSVLPDTEAFF.

Written as DNA, the CDR3 is TGTGCCAGCAGCTTGAGGAACGAGCAGTACTTC. This gives the protein CASSLRNEQYF. The gene calls are TRBV5-4 and TRBJ2-7, with D unclear. Per the germline V gene, CDR1 is SGHNT and CDR2 is YYREEE (reference sequence). The CDR3 is made up of 11 amino acids. Trimming stripped 1 base from V and 5 bases from J, with 4 bases between. The whole variable domain, filled in from reference TRBV5-4 and TRBJ2-7, reads ETGVTQSPTHLIKTRGQQVTLRCSSQSGHNTVSWYQQALGQGPQFIFQYYREEENGRGNFPPRFSGLQFPNYSSELNVNALELDDSALYLCASSLRNEQYFGPGTRLTVT.

This clone was seen a handful of times. The chain combines TRBV6-5 with TRBJ1-1; TRBD1 matches at 8 bases. V was clipped by 9 bases and J by 0 bases; unmatched bases: 3. Germline assignment: CDR1 MNHEY and CDR2 SVGAGI. This CDR3 has 13 residues. For the CDR3, the DNA is TGTGCCAGTAGACAGGGGATGAACACTGAAGCTTTCTTT. This codes for CASRQGMNTEAFF.

CDR3 amino acids: CASSLDPGLAGLWYEQYF. CDR3 sequence (DNA): TGTGCCAGCAGCTTAGATCCGGGACTAGCGGGCTTGTGGTACGAGCAGTACTTC. The rearrangement joins TRBV11-2 to TRBJ2-7; TRBD2 matches at 12 bases. V shed 0 bases and J 4 bases; nucleotides not matched to a gene: 10. The CDR3 is 18 residues long. Germline V gene sequence: CDR1 SGHAT, CDR2 FQNNGV.

At least ten counts were recorded for this clone. The chain recombines TRBV10-3 with TRBJ2-3; D remains unclear. This CDR3 region has 13 residues. The germline gives CDR1 ENHRY, CDR2 SYGVKD. Trimming removed 2 bases at V and 1 base at J, with 4 bases between. CDR3 region: CAISEPRTDTQYF. The CDR3 DNA sequence: TGTGCCATCAGTGAGCCACGCACAGATACGCAGTATTTT.